This TCR beta chain originates from a study of vaccination effects on CD4 cells after COVID-19 (dated by TCRdb to the early 2020s). In the study overall: In the ViraFEST assay, PBMC were stimulated with viral peptide pools, and antigen-specific CD4+ T cell clonotypes were then identified by expansion using TCR sequencing. Across the study, the median time from the second dose to post-vaccine sampling was 72 days (range 14 to 241). Each well held some 1.9 million PBMC cultured in IMDM containing about 5.5% human AB serum, approximately 10 IU/ml IL-2 and gentamicin, along with around 11 ug/ml peptides. In both COVID-19 convalescent patients and infection-naive vaccine recipients, the study compared SARS-CoV-2 spike-specific CD4+ TCR repertoires from before mRNA vaccination with those from after it. The full study included some 10 COVID-19 convalescent patients and a few SARS-CoV-2-naive healthy vaccine recipients. Cultures from other donors in the study were sequenced using the Oncomine TCR Beta short-read assay on an Illumina iSeq 100. Overall results and qualifications from the work: In healthy vaccine recipients, vaccine-induced clones were almost all SARS-CoV-2 mono-reactive, with only 1 of 255 cross-reactive with common cold coronaviruses. Clones induced by infection and clones induced by vaccination both contracted markedly at late timepoints after vaccination, which fits with T cell responses waning over time. Only a small number of convalescent patients were included, and no early post-infection timepoints were available, which limited the study.

Germline trimming: 4 bases from V, 2 bases from J; junction bases outside gene matches: 7. CDR1 and CDR2, looked up from the germline V gene, are SGHTA and FQGNSA. Its CDR3 holds 15 amino acids, cysteine through phenylalanine. The entry retains the CDR3 DNA only, 45 bases that are in frame from base 1. In the case of this clone: The antigen it recognizes is unknown. No per-base quality is available; no much larger clone lies one base away.

After less than 13 days of culture, CD4+ T cells were isolated with the EasySep CD4+ T cell isolation kit. Participants received two doses of either the BNT162b2 or the mRNA-1273 mRNA SARS-CoV-2 vaccine. Healthy vaccine recipients had no prior SARS-CoV-2 infection, confirmed by negative nucleocapsid antibodies before and after vaccination. On days 3 and 7, half of the culture medium was replaced with fresh IL-2-containing medium. Unless otherwise noted, each peptide stimulation condition was cultured in triplicate wells. PBMC were separated from whole blood using Ficoll-Paque Plus gradient centrifugation and were then either cryopreserved at -140C or used fresh. Genomic DNA was extracted from cultured CD4+ T cells with the QIAamp micro DNA kit. The library was obtained by the immunoSEQ multiplex PCR assay. DNA from the CD4+ T cells that had been cultured and isolated underwent TCR beta CDR3 sequencing. For the original study's pipeline: The analysis removed non-productive TCR sequences, trimmed reads to the CDR3 region, and retained only CDR3s that were 7 or more amino acids long. The MANAFEST web app was used to identify antigen-specific clonotypes by comparing expansion in peptide wells with expansion in reference cultures. For clones to be considered positive, expansion at FDR<0.05 versus reference and all other wells, an odds ratio above 5, and a frequency above 0.1% in two replicate wells were required. Clonotypes significantly expanded in SARS-CoV-2 spike wells and in at least one common cold coronavirus spike condition were defined as cross-reactive. CDR3 similarity was assessed by Levenshtein distance using the stringdist R package, and unrooted trees were constructed with ape in R 3.6.1. Drawn from immuneACCESS, this table holds only the in-frame rearrangements with V and J called that TCRdb kept. Clones are partly lost; checked studies trace under half to an unresolved V gene and leave the rest unexplained. V and J calls and clone size are as listed in that table; D and trimming were resolved from the DNA. The sample has tens of thousands of clones on record, approximately 79% of them singletons. About 2.5% of the sample is held by the ten biggest clonotypes.

The sample in question was CD4+ T cells from PBMCs cultured without peptide, obtained after COVID-19 vaccination. The TCR sequence derives from a human donor who received a COVID-19 vaccine. The chain is assembled from TRBV7-2 and TRBJ1-2, and TRBD1 aligns with 7 junction nucleotides. The bases are TGTGCCAGCAGCTCACAGGGGCTCTCGAACTATGGCTACACCTTC. Translated, this is CASSSQGLSNYGYTF.